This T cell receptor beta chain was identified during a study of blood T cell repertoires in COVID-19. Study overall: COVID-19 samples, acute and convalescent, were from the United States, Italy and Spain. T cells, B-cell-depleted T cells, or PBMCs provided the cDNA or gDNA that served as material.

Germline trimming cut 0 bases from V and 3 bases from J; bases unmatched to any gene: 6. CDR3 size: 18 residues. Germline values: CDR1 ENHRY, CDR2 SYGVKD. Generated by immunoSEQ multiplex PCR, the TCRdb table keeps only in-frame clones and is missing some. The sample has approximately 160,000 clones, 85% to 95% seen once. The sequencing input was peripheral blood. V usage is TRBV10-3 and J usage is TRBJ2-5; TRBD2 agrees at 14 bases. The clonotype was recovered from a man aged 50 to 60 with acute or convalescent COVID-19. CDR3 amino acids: CAISESKPGLAGEETQYF. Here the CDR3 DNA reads TGTGCCATCAGTGAGTCGAAGCCGGGACTAGCGGGAGAAGAGACCCAGTACTTC.